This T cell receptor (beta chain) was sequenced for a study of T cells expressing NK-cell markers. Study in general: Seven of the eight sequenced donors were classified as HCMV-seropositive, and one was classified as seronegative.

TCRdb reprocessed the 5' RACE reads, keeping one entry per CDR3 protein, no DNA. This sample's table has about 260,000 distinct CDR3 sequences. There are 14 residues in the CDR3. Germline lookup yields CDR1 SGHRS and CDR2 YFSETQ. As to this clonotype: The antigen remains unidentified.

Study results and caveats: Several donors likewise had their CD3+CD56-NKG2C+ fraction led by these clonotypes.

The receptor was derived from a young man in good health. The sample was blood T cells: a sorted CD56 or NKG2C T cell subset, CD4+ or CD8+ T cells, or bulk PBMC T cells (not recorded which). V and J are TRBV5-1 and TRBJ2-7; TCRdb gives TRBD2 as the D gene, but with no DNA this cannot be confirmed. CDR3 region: CASSSGTTMYEQYF.